This passage covers 18 T cell receptor beta chains from one sample sequenced in a study of T cells in Graves' hyperthyroidism and ophthalmopathy. Researchers amplified the TCR beta CDR3 regions from RNA transcripts. TCR CDR3 regions were first amplified by RT-PCR with HTBI primers. TCRdb analysed the multiplex PCR reads with MiXCR anew, one entry per CDR3 protein. This table holds fewer than 700,000 distinct CDR3 sequences, about a sixth found once. Specimen: blood. The origin of the receptors is a woman under 40 with Graves' hyperthyroidism.

This clonotype was observed many times. J is TRBJ2-3 and V is TRBV24-1; possible D gene TRBD2, 7 bases. CDR3 length: 16 amino acids. Germline V gene lookup returns CDR1 KGHDR and CDR2 SFDVKD. The V gene lost 3 bases and the J gene lost 2 bases, with 14 bases spanning the gap. CDR3 region: CATSDRRGAYTDTQYF. Written as DNA, the CDR3 is TGTGCCACCAGTGATCGCCGGGGGGCCTACACAGATACGCAGTATTTT.

This clonotype appeared a few times. This chain joins TRBV19 and TRBJ2-1; D gene uncertain. The CDR3 has 13 amino acids. The ends were cut back, 3 bases at V and 5 bases at J, with 8 bases in the middle. Germline-derived CDR1 and CDR2 are LNHDA and SQIVND (reference sequence). CDR3 bases: TGTGCCAGTAGTATGAACCTTGACAATGAGCAGTTCTTC. It yields the protein CASSMNLDNEQFF.

This clonotype was seen a few times. The chain carries TRBV9 and TRBJ2-5; maybe TRBD1 (6 bases). The CDR3 is 14 amino acids. With 0 bases removed from V and 1 base from J, the gap between germline ends came to 7 bases. Germline V gene data show CDR1 as SGDLS and CDR2 as YYNGEE. The chain's CDR3 is CASSVGQVQETQYF. CDR3 sequence (DNA): TGTGCCAGCAGCGTAGGACAGGTCCAAGAGACCCAGTACTTC.

This clonotype has a count of ten or more. The chain recombines TRBV2 with TRBJ1-2; the D is unclear. Germline lookup yields CDR1 SNHLY and CDR2 FYNNEI. The CDR3 loop spans 14 amino acids. The V end was cut by 4 bases, the J end by 5 bases, with 14 bases between. The CDR3 bases are TGTGCCAGCAGTGCTTTCATGGGCAGTTATGGCTACACCTTC. Amino acid sequence: CASSAFMGSYGYTF.

This CDR3 reads CASSFDLADNEQFF. The CDR3 coding sequence is TGTGCCAGCAGCTTTGACCTAGCGGACAATGAGCAGTTCTTC. The V gene is TRBV11-3, the J gene TRBJ2-1; 7 nucleotides align to TRBD2. Germline trimming cut 3 bases from V and 5 bases from J; bases unmatched to any gene: 4. Germline V gives CDR1 SGHNT, CDR2 YENEEA. This CDR3 has 14 amino acids.

This clonotype turned up a few times. The rearrangement links TRBV30 to TRBJ2-1, with 11 bases lining up with TRBD1. V gave up 2 bases and J gave up 6 bases; unmatched junction bases: 6. The CDR3 extends over 15 amino acids. CDR1 GTSNPN and CDR2 SVGIG come from the germline V gene (reference sequence). This CDR3 is CAWSITGTGGNEQFF. CDR3 sequence (DNA): TGTGCCTGGAGTATTACCGGGACAGGGGGCAATGAGCAGTTCTTC.

The CDR3 DNA follows: TGTGCCAGCAGCCAAGATTGGCGGCTAGCGGACAATGAGCAGTTCTTC. Translating gives CASSQDWRLADNEQFF. The V gene is TRBV3-1, the J gene TRBJ2-1; the match to TRBD2 covers 7 bases. Germline V lookup: CDR1 LGHDT, CDR2 YNNKEL (reference sequence). The trim removed 0 bases at V and 5 bases at J, leaving 7 bases unmatched. This CDR3 is built from 16 residues.

The chain uses TRBV2 and TRBJ2-2; either TRBD1 or TRBD2 may supply D (5 bases each). Trimming stripped 0 bases from V and 3 bases from J, with 11 bases between. CDR1 and CDR2 from the germline V gene are SNHLY and FYNNEI. This CDR3 has 16 residues. DNA for the CDR3: TGTGCCAGCAGTGAAGCCCGTCGAGGGGACACCGGGGAGCTGTTTTTT. Protein product: CASSEARRGDTGELFF.

J is TRBJ2-6 and V is TRBV19; possibly TRBD2 for D (6 bases). The CDR3 extends over 17 amino acids. Germline CDR1 LNHDA, CDR2 SQIVND (reference sequence). Deletions cut 0 bases from V and 4 bases from J, with 13 bases between. CDR3 loop: CASSIDWRGTGANVLTF. Here the CDR3 DNA reads TGTGCCAGTAGTATAGACTGGAGGGGAACCGGGGCCAACGTCCTGACTTTC.

At least ten counts were recorded for this clonotype. The genes are TRBV6-1 and TRBJ2-3, with 10 nucleotides matching TRBD1. Germline-derived CDR1 and CDR2 are MNHNS and SASEGT. The CDR3 is made up of 15 amino acids. J was trimmed by 2 bases and V by 5 bases; bases with no gene match: 4. The CDR3 coding sequence is TGTGCCAGCAGTTGGACAGGGGGTTCCACAGATACGCAGTATTTT. Translating it yields CASSWTGGSTDTQYF.

This clonotype has at least ten counts. This chain joins TRBV5-8 and TRBJ2-7; 7 bases align to TRBD1. The V and J ends lost 4 bases and 3 bases, in that order; junction bases with no gene match: 7. Germline CDR1 SGHTS, CDR2 YDEGEE. This CDR3 region has 14 residues. The CDR3 protein is CASSRGQFDYEQYF. The CDR3, as DNA: TGTGCCAGCAGCCGGGGACAGTTTGACTACGAGCAGTACTTC.

Concerning this clonotype: A read error may explain this, as a much larger clone is one base away. The rearrangement joins TRBV5-1 to TRBJ1-1; 7 nucleotides agree with TRBD1. The germline CDR1 and CDR2 sequences are SGHRS and YFSETQ. This CDR3 region has 15 residues. V lost 5 bases and J lost 0; bases outside the gene matches: 7. The CDR3 loop reads CASRIQGNMNTEAFF. The DNA of the CDR3 is TGCGCCAGCAGAATACAGGGGAACATGAACACTGAAGCTTTCTTT. Together with reference TRBV5-1 and TRBJ1-1, the CDR3 gives the full variable domain: KAGVTQTPRYLIKTRGQQVTLSCSPISGHRSVSWYQQTPGQGLQFLFEYFSETQRNKGNFPGRFSGRQFSNSRSEMNVSTLELGDSALYLCASRIQGNMNTEAFFGQGTRLTVV.

This clonotype was recorded at least ten times. The gene calls are TRBV5-1 and TRBJ2-1, with a possible D match to TRBD2 (5 bases). This CDR3 is 14 amino acids long. Trimming took off 7 bases at V and 4 bases at J, with 15 bases between the two ends. The germline gives CDR1 SGHRS, CDR2 YFSETQ. CDR3 region: CASRLPGAYNEQFF. In DNA, the CDR3 is TGCGCCAGCCGACTACCTGGAGCGTACAATGAGCAGTTCTTC.

This clonotype showed up many times. The chain recombines TRBV6-5 with TRBJ1-2; D perhaps matches TRBD1 (5 bases). Between the trimmed V and J ends, which lost 0 bases and 5 bases, there was a span of 13 bases. The CDR3 has 15 amino acids. Germline V gene lookup returns CDR1 MNHEY and CDR2 SVGAGI. The CDR3 sequence: CASSYSVRWGYGYTF. The DNA for the CDR3 is TGTGCCAGCAGTTACTCAGTCCGATGGGGGTATGGCTACACCTTC.

The rearrangement uses TRBV28 and TRBJ1-2; D remains unclear. From germline, CDR1 is MDHEN and CDR2 SYDVKM. The CDR3 sequence is 13 residues long. Trimming took off 7 bases at V and 3 bases at J, with 12 bases between the two ends. This chain's CDR3 is CASTVGAYYGYTF. CDR3 in DNA: TGTGCCAGCACTGTGGGAGCCTACTATGGCTACACCTTC.

This chain connects TRBV7-2 to TRBJ2-2; 8 bases line up with TRBD1. Trimming took 3 bases from V and 7 from J; bases not matched to a gene: 10. This CDR3 has 16 residues. CDR1 and CDR2 (germline): SGHTA, FQGNSA. The CDR3 region has the DNA TGTGCCAGCAGCTTTCATGGGACAGGAGTTGGCGGGGAGCTGTTTTTT. Its protein is CASSFHGTGVGGELFF.

This clonotype was detected many times. The chain combines TRBV27 with TRBJ1-6; a possible D gene is TRBD1 (5 bases). The CDR3 contains 15 residues. Germline assignment: CDR1 MNHEY and CDR2 SMNVEV (reference sequence). The V end was cut by 5 bases, the J end by 10 bases, with 18 bases between. The CDR3 DNA sequence: TGTGCCAGCAGTACCCAGGAGGGGCGCAGATCACCCCTCCACTTT. Translating gives CASSTQEGRRSPLHF.

The rearrangement joins TRBV4-2 to TRBJ2-7; a weak D match, TRBD2 (6 bases). The V gene lost 0 bases and the J gene lost 6 bases, with 12 bases spanning the gap. The length of the CDR3 is 14 residues. Germline CDR1 is LGHNA and CDR2 is YNFKEQ. The CDR3 DNA reads TGTGCCAGCAGCCAAGAGGGACTTAGCGCCGAGCAGTACTTC. Protein sequence: CASSQEGLSAEQYF.